Included here is one T cell receptor (beta chain) sequence, with context. The antigen is unknown. Primers for the PCR totalled 60 Vbeta and 13 Jbeta. In the original workflow: The count from a later analysis was some 76 million unique TCR beta chains, about 10 million of them shared. Sequenced by immunoSEQ multiplex PCR; TCRdb stores in-frame clones only, minus some. V and J calls and clone size are those listed in that table; D and trimming were worked out from the DNA. The repertoire holds approximately 220,000 clones, with 60% to 80% as singletons. The sample is drawn from a study of cytomegalovirus exposure and HLA in healthy donors. Germline V gene sequence: CDR1 PRHDT, CDR2 FYEKMQ (reference sequence). The CDR3 sequence is 19 residues long. Unmatched junction bases numbered 18, after V lost 5 bases and J lost 0 bases. Points from the study as a whole: In a later analysis, TCR association rates varied by HLA locus: DRB1 most, HLA-C fewest. TCR beta V segments were, for the most part, productive about 87% or about 30% of the time in an earlier analysis. Most CMV-associated TCR beta chains were later found to appear HLA-restricted.

This chain joins TRBV13 and TRBJ2-7, with 8 bases lining up with TRBD2. This TCR came from a young man in good health and CMV-seronegative. Sequencing was carried out using PBMCs. The DNA of the CDR3 is TGTGCCAGCAGCCCTCCCGGGACTAGTCTCTTGGGGCTCTCCTACGAGCAGTACTTC. It specifies CASSPPGTSLLGLSYEQYF.